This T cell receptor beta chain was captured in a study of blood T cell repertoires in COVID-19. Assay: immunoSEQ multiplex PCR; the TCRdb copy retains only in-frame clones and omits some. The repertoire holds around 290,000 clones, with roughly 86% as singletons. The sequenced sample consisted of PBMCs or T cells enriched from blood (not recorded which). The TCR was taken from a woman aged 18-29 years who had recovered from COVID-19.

The CDR3 spells CASSPRWRNEQYF. DNA for the CDR3: TGTGCCAGCAGCCCTCGATGGAGGAACGAGCAGTACTTC. This chain connects TRBV7-8 to TRBJ2-7, with a tentative D call TRBD2 (5 bases). Germline lookup yields CDR1 SGHVS and CDR2 FQNEAQ. V shed 5 bases and J shed 5 bases, with 13 bases lying between them. The CDR3 is made up of 13 amino acids. The full variable domain, its missing parts supplied by reference TRBV7-8 and TRBJ2-7, is GAGVSQSPRYKVAKRGQDVALRCDPISGHVSLFWYQQALGQGPEFLTYFQNEAQLDKSGLPSDRFFAERPEGSVSTLKIQRTQQEDSAVYLCASSPRWRNEQYFGPGTRLTVT.